These 26 T cell receptor beta chains came from one sample sequenced in a study of early T cells in non-severe SARS-CoV-2 infection. TCRdb redid the calling of the 5' RACE reads with MiXCR, one entry per CDR3 protein. This table holds tens of thousands of distinct CDR3 sequences, 5.5% to 7.5% found once. The source was whole blood, collected at baseline. These receptors were obtained from an adult who was a healthcare worker with PCR-confirmed SARS-CoV-2 infection or an uninfected control (not recorded which).

This CDR3 reads CASSPDLSNEQFF. The CDR3 coding sequence is TGTGCCAGCAGCCCAGACCTGAGCAATGAGCAGTTCTTC. V is TRBV7-2 and J is TRBJ2-1; D is unresolved. Per the germline V gene, CDR1 is SGHTA and CDR2 is FQGNSA. The CDR3 length is 13 residues. V was clipped by 5 bases and J by 6 bases, with 11 bases between them.

Only a few counts were recorded for this clonotype. This rearrangement joins TRBV18 to TRBJ1-1, with D possibly matching TRBD1 (5 bases). The germline V and J ends were trimmed by 6 bases and 7 bases, with 12 bases remaining between them. The CDR3 length is 12 residues. Germline V gene sequence: CDR1 KGHSH, CDR2 LQKENI. The CDR3 DNA follows: TGTGCCAGCTCCGCGGGAGACAGTGAAGCTTTCTTT. It specifies CASSAGDSEAFF.

This sequence joins TRBV5-1 and TRBJ2-1; the match to TRBD2 covers 12 bases. The V segment lost 3 bases and the J segment 5 bases; nucleotides outside the gene matches: 3. The CDR3 is made up of 15 amino acids. Germline loops: CDR1 SGHRS, CDR2 YFSETQ. DNA for the CDR3: TGCGCCAGCAGCTCACGACTAGCGGGGGACAATGAGCAGTTCTTC. Its protein is CASSSRLAGDNEQFF.

This clonotype was detected only a few times. This chain joins TRBV6-5 and TRBJ2-7, with D tentatively TRBD1 (7 bases). The CDR3 sequence is 14 residues long. Germline V gene sequence: CDR1 MNHEY, CDR2 SVGAGI. V lost 6 bases, J lost 2 bases, and 14 bases lay in between. CDR3 DNA: TGTGCCAGCAGACCGCGGGACAGACCCTACGAGCAGTACTTC. Its translation: CASRPRDRPYEQYF.

This clonotype appeared many times. The chain joins TRBV20-1 to TRBJ2-3; D uncertain. Germline loops: CDR1 DFQATT, CDR2 SNEGSKA (reference sequence). V lost 5 bases to trimming and J lost 3 bases, with 9 bases between them. The CDR3 sequence is 12 residues long. CDR3 in amino acids: CSAETGTDTQYF. In DNA form, the CDR3 reads TGCAGTGCTGAGACTGGGACAGATACGCAGTATTTT.

This clonotype was detected ten times or more. The genes are TRBV4-2 and TRBJ2-1; 9 bases line up with TRBD2. Germline CDR1 reads LGHNA; CDR2 reads YNFKEQ. This CDR3 comprises 15 residues. Germline trimming cut 7 bases from V and 8 bases from J; bases unmatched to any gene: 12. This CDR3 is CASTRLADTSHEQFF. CDR3 DNA: TGTGCCAGCACCCGACTAGCGGACACGAGCCATGAGCAGTTCTTC.

The sample holds many counts of this clonotype. The chain combines TRBV2 with TRBJ1-5, with a possible D match to TRBD1 (6 bases). Trimming took off 4 bases at V and 10 bases at J, with 11 bases between the two ends. This CDR3 has 12 amino acids. The germline V gene has CDR1 SNHLY and CDR2 FYNNEI. CDR3 DNA sequence: TGTGCCAGCAGTGGGACAGCCCAACCCCAGCATTTT. It translates to CASSGTAQPQHF. The full variable domain, completed using reference TRBV2 and TRBJ1-5, is EPEVTQTPSHQVTQMGQEVILRCVPISNHLYFYWYRQILGQKVEFLVSFYNNEISEKSEIFDDQFSVERPDGSNFTLKIRSTKLEDSAMYFCASSGTAQPQHFGDGTRLSIL.

This clonotype appeared many times. The chain carries TRBV19 and TRBJ2-5; TRBD2 agrees at 9 bases. The CDR3 runs 17 residues. CDR1 and CDR2 (germline): LNHDA, SQIVND (reference sequence). After removal of 3 bases from V and 0 bases from J, the junction contained 8 bases not matched to a gene. The CDR3 protein is CASSIAILAGNQETQYF. The CDR3 nucleotides read TGTGCCAGTAGTATCGCTATACTAGCGGGCAACCAAGAGACCCAGTACTTC. The full variable domain, completed using reference TRBV19 and TRBJ2-5, is DGGITQSPKYLFRKEGQNVTLSCEQNLNHDAMYWYRQDPGQGLRLIYYSQIVNDFQKGDIAEGYSVSREKKESFPLTVTSAQKNPTAFYLCASSIAILAGNQETQYFGPGTRLLVL.

This clonotype appeared many times. The CDR3: CASSLLGATDTQYF. The CDR3 DNA sequence: TGTGCCAGCAGCTTATTAGGGGCCACAGATACGCAGTATTTT. This chain joins TRBV11-3 and TRBJ2-3; D possibly corresponds to TRBD1 (5 bases). Trimming took off 2 bases at V and 2 bases at J, with 8 bases between the two ends. This CDR3 has 14 residues. The germline gives CDR1 SGHNT, CDR2 YENEEA.

This clonotype was recorded a few times. The V call is TRBV29-1, the J call TRBJ2-7; 9 bases fit TRBD2. Trimming took 6 bases from V and 6 from J; bases not matched to a gene: 9. The CDR3 is 13 residues long. Germline values: CDR1 SQVTM, CDR2 ANQGSEA. The CDR3 region has the DNA TGCAGCGTGAACAAGGTAGCGGGAGTCGAGCAGTACTTC. It specifies CSVNKVAGVEQYF.

This clonotype was counted at least ten times. The V call is TRBV6-2 or TRBV6-3, the J call TRBJ1-5, with D tentatively TRBD1 (5 bases). This CDR3 region has 17 residues. Germline CDR1 MNHEY, CDR2 SVGEGT. The V end was cut by 2 bases, the J end by 2 bases, with 16 bases between. CDR3 sequence reads: CASSYLVGGGGNQPQHF. The CDR3 region has the DNA TGTGCCAGCAGTTACCTGGTCGGGGGAGGGGGCAATCAGCCCCAGCATTTT.

A few counts support this clonotype. The chain links TRBV6-6 to TRBJ2-1, with 8 bases that match TRBD2. This CDR3 contains 18 residues. V shed 0 bases, J shed 6 bases, and the junction held 13 bases outside the gene matches. The germline V gene has CDR1 MNHNY and CDR2 SVGAGI (reference sequence). CDR3 sequence (DNA): TGTGCCAGCAGTTACTCCCCCCCTTTGAGCGGGAGAAGCAATGAGCAGTTCTTC. It codes for CASSYSPPLSGRSNEQFF.

This clonotype turned up a few times. At one boundary the junction diverges from the germline segment, which might be a read error. The rearrangement links TRBV7-7 to TRBJ2-5, with D possibly matching TRBD1 (5 bases). This CDR3 is 14 amino acids long. Germline V gene lookup returns CDR1 SSHAT and CDR2 FNYEAQ (reference sequence). This CDR3 is CASSLSDRQETQYF. In DNA, the CDR3 is TGTGCTAGCAGCTTATCCGACAGACAAGAGACCCAGTACTTC.

This chain links TRBV27 with TRBJ1-2; D is unclear. CDR1 is MNHEY, CDR2 SMNVEV, per germline (reference sequence). The CDR3 has 14 residues. V dropped 6 bases and J dropped 2 bases, with 13 bases sitting between them. The CDR3 nucleotides read TGTGCCAGCAGCTCGGTCCGAGACAACTATGGCTACACCTTC. This sequence encodes CASSSVRDNYGYTF.

This clonotype was seen many times. The J gene is TRBJ2-3, the V gene TRBV7-2; possible D gene TRBD1, 5 bases. V was trimmed by 2 bases and J by 6 bases, leaving 18 bases between them. The CDR3 length is 16 residues. The germline CDR1 and CDR2 sequences are SGHTA and FQGNSA. DNA of the CDR3: TGTGCCAGCAGCTTAACACCTAGAAGGGGCCGGGATACGCAGTATTTT. It yields the protein CASSLTPRRGRDTQYF.

This clonotype has only a few counts. The chain couples TRBV4-1 to TRBJ1-4; D not resolved. V was trimmed by 3 bases and J by 8 bases, leaving 10 bases between them. Germline CDR1 and CDR2: MGHRA and YSYEKL. This CDR3 has 13 amino acids. CDR3 sequence (DNA): TGCGCCAGCAGCCATCTTATCAAGGAAAAACTGTTTTTT. Its protein product is CASSHLIKEKLFF.

This clonotype occurred a few times. J is TRBJ1-6 and V is TRBV25-1; 7 nucleotides align to TRBD1. Germline values: CDR1 MGHDK, CDR2 SYGVNS. V lost 1 base, J lost 5 bases, and 2 bases stayed unmatched. The CDR3 is 15 amino acids. CDR3 region: CASSEWGTDNSPLHF. As DNA, the CDR3 is TGTGCCAGCAGTGAATGGGGGACAGATAATTCACCCCTCCACTTT.

In its sample, this clonotype was seen many times. The chain employs TRBV28 and TRBJ1-4, with D hard to call. The V end was cut by 4 bases, the J end by 5 bases, with 8 bases between. The CDR3 consists of 13 residues. Germline CDR1 is MDHEN and CDR2 is SYDVKM. Here the CDR3 reads CASSYGLNEKLFF. CDR3 coding DNA: TGTGCCAGCAGTTATGGGCTGAATGAAAAACTGTTTTTT.

Many counts were recorded for this clonotype. V is TRBV11-3 and J is TRBJ2-7; TRBD2 matches at 9 bases. Trimming took 3 bases from V and 5 from J; bases not matched to a gene: 5. The CDR3 covers 14 residues. The V gene's germline CDR1 is SGHNT and CDR2 YENEEA. As DNA, the CDR3 is TGTGCCAGCAGCTTGTATGCGGGGGGGAACGAGCAGTACTTC. Protein product: CASSLYAGGNEQYF.

This clonotype occurred a few times. J is TRBJ1-6 and V is TRBV11-2; D not resolved. CDR1 and CDR2 (germline): SGHAT, FQNNGV. V was cut by 7 bases and J by 12 bases, with 13 bases left in between. The CDR3 totals 12 residues. The CDR3 region has the DNA TGTGCCAGCACCACGATGGGAGTACCCCTCCACTTT. Amino acid sequence: CASTTMGVPLHF.

This clonotype was observed a handful of times. J is TRBJ2-2 and V is TRBV30; D unclear. V lost 0 bases, J lost 5 bases, and 10 bases lay in between. The germline V gene encodes CDR1 GTSNPN and CDR2 SVGIG (reference sequence). There are 14 residues in the CDR3. The CDR3, as DNA: TGTGCCTGGAGTGTACGGTCGCGGACCGGGGAGCTGTTTTTT. Protein: CAWSVRSRTGELFF.

This chain joins TRBV20-1 and TRBJ2-1; 10 bases match TRBD2. This CDR3 contains 17 residues. J was trimmed by 7 bases and V by 1 base; bases with no gene match: 13. Germline CDR1 DFQATT, CDR2 SNEGSKA (reference sequence). The CDR3 sequence is CSARGHVPSGRWNEQFF. DNA for the CDR3: TGCAGTGCTAGAGGGCATGTCCCTAGCGGGAGATGGAATGAGCAGTTCTTC.

In this sample, this clonotype turned up many times. The V gene is TRBV12-3 or TRBV12-4, the J gene TRBJ2-2; a possible D gene is TRBD2 (6 bases). The CDR3 extends over 13 amino acids. V was shortened by 3 bases and J by 6 bases, with 8 bases between the two germline ends. The CDR3 DNA reads TGTGCCAGCAGTTTTGCGGGACCCGGGGAGCTGTTTTTT. Translating it yields CASSFAGPGELFF.

The rearrangement joins TRBV5-1 to TRBJ2-6, with 10 bases lining up with TRBD1. Germline loops: CDR1 SGHRS, CDR2 YFSETQ. The ends lost 4 bases at V and 0 bases at J; junction bases unmatched: 10. This CDR3 is 19 amino acids long. The CDR3 loop reads CASSLTPGQGSSGANVLTF. Here the CDR3 DNA reads TGCGCCAGCAGCCTGACCCCGGGACAGGGGTCCTCTGGGGCCAACGTCCTGACTTTC. The variable domain in full, with the rest retrieved from reference TRBV5-1 and TRBJ2-6, is KAGVTQTPRYLIKTRGQQVTLSCSPISGHRSVSWYQQTPGQGLQFLFEYFSETQRNKGNFPGRFSGRQFSNSRSEMNVSTLELGDSALYLCASSLTPGQGSSGANVLTFGAGSRLTVL.

The V call is TRBV5-5, the J call TRBJ1-6; D gene unclear. Germline CDR1 and CDR2: SGHKS and YYEKEE (reference sequence). This CDR3 has 17 amino acids. V gave up 0 bases and J gave up 6 bases, with 16 bases separating them. CDR3 region: CASSLEGSEAINSPLHF. CDR3 DNA sequence: TGTGCCAGCAGCTTGGAGGGTTCCGAGGCGATTAATTCACCCCTCCACTTT.

There are a few counts of this clonotype. CDR3 sequence reads: CASSDRERELDTQYF. The CDR3 nucleotides read TGCGCCAGCAGTGACCGGGAGAGGGAGTTAGATACGCAGTATTTT. V is TRBV10-1 and J is TRBJ2-3; tentative D call: TRBD2 (6 bases). CDR3 length: 15 residues. Germline V lookup: CDR1 WNHNN, CDR2 SYGVQD (reference sequence). Trimming took 3 bases from V and 5 from J, leaving 15 bases between them.